This TCR beta chain was observed in a study of shared clonotypes between healthy human individuals (dated by TCRdb to 2019 to 2021). For the study in its entirety: The cohort included a few men and two women between 18 and 49 years of age. For each donor, CD4 naive and CD4 memory were each given three plates, CD8 naive was given two plates, and CD8 memory was given one plate. To estimate repertoire size and how much clonotypes are shared between individuals, the study performed deep sequencing of blood TCR repertoires from five healthy adults. Different laboratories and diverse techniques were used to prepare libraries and sequence TCR repertoires, to increase sequencing depth and limit assay-specific biases. Between about 0.85 and 9.5 billion PBMCs per donor were obtained by leukapheresis.

The CDR3 runs 13 amino acids, cysteine and phenylalanine included. The entry retains the CDR3 DNA only, 39 bases that are in frame from base 1. For CDR1 and CDR2, the germline V gene lists SGDLS and YYNGEE. V loses 4 bases, J loses 5 bases, and the germline ends lie 12 bases apart. In regard to this clone: The clone's antigen remains unknown. Base qualities are not provided; no much larger clone lies one nucleotide away. Distinct nucleotide sequences in the sample also encode this CDR3.

Broad study findings and their caveats: Pairwise subsampling indicated that sequencing depth was expected to affect the degree of clonotype sharing among donors. Compared with non-shared clonotypes, the clonotypes found in all four sorted-subset donors had higher generation probabilities. About 5% of naive CD4, around 3.5% of naive CD8, approximately 2% of memory CD4, and 0.4% of memory CD8 clonotypes were shared across a few donors. Even with the large sequencing depth, rarefaction of the sorted-subset datasets indicated that sequencing was incomplete. The genetic and exposure-history diversity represented was limited by the small number of donors. Sampling was restricted to blood, and TCR repertoires in tissue are likely to differ from TCR repertoires in blood. Naive subsets generally had larger estimated clonotype richness than memory subsets did.

CD8 naive samples were CD45RO-negative cells positively selected for CCR7, giving a CD45RA+CCR7+ population that excluded TemRA cells. The donors were healthy, HIV-negative adults with no recently reported acute infections or vaccinations. Every donor was a Caucasian adult living in Nashville, Tennessee, USA. After blood collection by leukapheresis, PBMCs were isolated using Ficoll-Histopaque density gradient centrifugation and then cryopreserved in the vapor phase of liquid nitrogen. Analytical flow cytometry was used to check the purity and quantity of every magnetically sorted T cell population. Genomic DNA was isolated from each sorted fraction and quantified by UV absorbance on a Nanodrop 2000c. Using the deep immunoSEQ assay, multiplex PCR amplified TCR CDR3 regions from genomic DNA. For each cell subset, the extracted genomic DNA was distributed evenly across all wells of several immunoSEQ 96-well plates, and each plate served as one replicate. For sorted subsets, approximately 210 ng of genomic DNA, equivalent to around 29,000 T cell genomes, went into each replicate PCR. Purified libraries were quantified with a Qubit 3.0 fluorometer, sized on a Bioanalyzer 2100, and re-quantified with the KAPA Library Quantification kit. Each immunoSEQ 96-well plate was sequenced on its own single-read 150-cycle Illumina NextSeq 550 flow cell. The study's processing was this. Because only junctional sequences without quality scores were contained in the immunoSEQ output, filtering matching that applied to full-length reads could not be performed. To assign V/J genes and CDR3, sequences were annotated using PyIR, a Python wrapper for IgBLAST v1.9, with IMGT germline references. Reads with weak V/J assignments (E-value above 1e-6), missing CDR3, stop codons, out-of-frame junctions, or ambiguous translated residues were removed. V3J clonotypes were defined by identical inferred V gene, J gene, and CDR3 amino acid sequence. To compute the percentage overlap between repertoires, the number of shared unique clonotypes was divided by the size of the smaller repertoire. Repertoire richness was assessed with RTK rarefaction, the Chao1 estimator, and Recon v2.1 estimates of unobserved clonotypes. Generation probabilities were computed with OLGA for all TCRbeta clonotypes obtained by the gDNA method from a few donors. TCRdb limited this immuneACCESS table to in-frame rearrangements with V and J called. A share of clones is missing; checked studies link under half to unresolved V genes, and the rest is unexplained. The V and J calls and clone size are taken from that table; D and trimming were inferred from the DNA. The sample table shows 1.5 million to 2.5 million clones, and less than 95% are seen once. Together, the top ten hold 1% to 1.5% of the sample.

Sequencing used naive CD8+ T cells sorted from blood. The cell subset or site tag for this specimen amounts to: CD45RA+CCR7+. The V and J segments used are TRBV9 and TRBJ1-1; the D gene is possibly TRBD1, with 6 bases matching. The clonotype comes from a man aged 18 to 29 in good health. CDR3 loop: CASSLGGGTEAFF. The nucleotide sequence reads TGTGCCAGCAGCCTAGGGGGAGGTACTGAAGCTTTCTTT.